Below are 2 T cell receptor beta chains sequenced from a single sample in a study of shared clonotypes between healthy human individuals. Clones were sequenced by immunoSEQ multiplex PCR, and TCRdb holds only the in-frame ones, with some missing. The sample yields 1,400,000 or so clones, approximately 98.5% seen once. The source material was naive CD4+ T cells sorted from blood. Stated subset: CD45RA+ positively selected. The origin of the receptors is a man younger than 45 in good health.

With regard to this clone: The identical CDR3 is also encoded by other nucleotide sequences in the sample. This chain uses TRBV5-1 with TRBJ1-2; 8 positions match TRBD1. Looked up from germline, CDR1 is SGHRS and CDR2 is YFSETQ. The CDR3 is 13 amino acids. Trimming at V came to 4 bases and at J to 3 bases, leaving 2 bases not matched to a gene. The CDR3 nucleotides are TGCGCCAGCAGCCCGGACAGGGACTATGGCTACACCTTC. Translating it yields CASSPDRDYGYTF.

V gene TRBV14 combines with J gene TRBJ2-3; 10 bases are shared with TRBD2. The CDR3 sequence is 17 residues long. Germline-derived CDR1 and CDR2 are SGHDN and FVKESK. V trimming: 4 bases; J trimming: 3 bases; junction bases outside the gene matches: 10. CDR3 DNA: TGTGCCAGCAGCCTTCTCGGGGTACTAGCGGGAACAGATACGCAGTATTTT. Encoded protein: CASSLLGVLAGTDTQYF. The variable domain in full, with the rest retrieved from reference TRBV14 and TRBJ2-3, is EAGVTQFPSHSVIEKGQTVTLRCDPISGHDNLYWYRRVMGKEIKFLLHFVKESKQDESGMPNNRFLAERTGGTYSTLKVQPAELEDSGVYFCASSLLGVLAGTDTQYFGPGTRLTVL.